The clone carrying this T cell receptor (beta chain) was counted between two and nine times. What it recognizes is unknown. For TCRbeta, the library was prepared with unique molecular identifiers. Each CDR3 protein is one row after TCRdb ran MiXCR on the PCR reads. The sample has about 200,000 distinct CDR3 sequences, approximately 6.3% seen once. These data come from a study of T-cell reconstitution after alpha-beta-depleted transplantation in children. Study-wide findings and caveats: After transplant, at about two months, alpha-beta T cells were reportedly derived from several hundred expanded graft clones. There were some patients whose high TCRbeta diversity at day 60 came from surviving recipient T cells and thymic progenitors. It was newly produced T cells that mostly accounted for T-cell counts and diversity one year after transplant.

Trimming took 2 bases from V and 5 from J, leaving 22 bases between them. The CDR3 spans 17 residues. Per the germline V gene, CDR1 is SGHDN and CDR2 is FVKESK. Here the sequenced sample was PBMCs, taken before TCRalphabeta/CD19-depleted stem cell transplant. The chain has TRBV14 and TRBJ2-7; TRBD1 is a possible D gene (5 bases). This TCR came from a boy aged 2 to 9 with acute lymphoblastic leukemia, due to receive a stem cell transplant. This chain's CDR3 is CASSQIPGVGQIDEQYF. Here the CDR3 DNA reads TGTGCCAGCAGCCAAATCCCCGGAGTGGGGCAAATCGACGAGCAGTACTTC. Looking up the rest from reference TRBV14 and TRBJ2-7 gives the full variable domain: EAGVTQFPSHSVIEKGQTVTLRCDPISGHDNLYWYRRVMGKEIKFLLHFVKESKQDESGMPNNRFLAERTGGTYSTLKVQPAELEDSGVYFCASSQIPGVGQIDEQYFGPGTRLTVT.